This TCR beta chain was observed in a study of shared clonotypes between healthy human individuals. Study-wide results and caveats: Relative to their counterparts shared across all four donors, non-shared clonotypes exhibited diminished generation probabilities.

Points on this clone: Its antigen is unidentified.

Profiling relied on immunoSEQ multiplex PCR, and the TCRdb table lists in-frame clones only, not all of them. Of fewer than 1.6 million clones in the sample, roughly 98.5% were seen once. From germline, CDR1 is SGHRS and CDR2 YFSETQ. Germline trimming cut 0 bases from V and 7 bases from J; bases unmatched to any gene: 6. The CDR3 extends over 15 amino acids. This receptor was taken from a man aged 25 to 45 in good health. The J gene is TRBJ2-2, the V gene TRBV5-1; TRBD2 agrees at 7 bases. The sequenced sample was naive CD4+ T cells sorted from blood. Indicated subset: CD45RA+ positively selected. CDR3 sequence reads: CASSLGAGAVGELFF. The CDR3 coding sequence is TGCGCCAGCAGCTTGGGGGCGGGAGCTGTCGGGGAGCTGTTTTTT. Based on the CDR3 plus reference TRBV5-1 and TRBJ2-2, the full variable domain is KAGVTQTPRYLIKTRGQQVTLSCSPISGHRSVSWYQQTPGQGLQFLFEYFSETQRNKGNFPGRFSGRQFSNSRSEMNVSTLELGDSALYLCASSLGAGAVGELFFGEGSRLTVL.